These 20 T cell receptor beta chains share one sample of origin, sequenced in a study of blood T cell repertoires in COVID-19. TCRdb keeps only in-frame clones here, not all; method: immunoSEQ multiplex PCR. The sample shows about 91,000 clones, 88% of them seen only once. Sequencing was carried out using peripheral blood. The receptor source for this set is a woman of 80 years or more with active COVID-19.

This chain joins TRBV7-2 and TRBJ2-1, with 8 bases identical to TRBD1. The CDR3 totals 16 residues. J lost 3 bases, V lost 7 bases, and 11 bases had no gene match. Germline loops: CDR1 SGHTA, CDR2 FQGNSA. The DNA for the CDR3 is TGTGCCAGCACTAAGTCCCTAGGACAGGGCTACAATGAGCAGTTCTTC. It specifies CASTKSLGQGYNEQFF.

Points on this clone: Mismatch with germline at one junction end may stem from a read error. The V call is TRBV13, the J call TRBJ2-3; either TRBD1 or TRBD2 may fit D (6 bases each). In germline, CDR1 is PRHDT, CDR2 FYEKMQ (reference sequence). CDR3 length: 13 residues. The CDR3 region is CVSSGHRADTQYF. CDR3 bases: TGTGTCAGCAGCGGGCACAGGGCAGATACGCAGTATTTT.

The V and J genes are TRBV28 and TRBJ2-7; 10 bases map to TRBD1. This CDR3 has 12 amino acids. Germline-derived CDR1 and CDR2 are MDHEN and SYDVKM. V gave up 10 bases and J gave up 2 bases; unmatched junction bases: 2. This chain's CDR3 is CATTGGPYEQYF. The CDR3 nucleotides read TGTGCCACGACAGGGGGCCCCTACGAGCAGTACTTC.

The chain employs TRBV21-1 and TRBJ1-5; TRBD1 is taken as the D call from the table, unchecked against the DNA. TRBV21-1 is a pseudogene locus. The CDR3 has 15 amino acids. The CDR3 here is CASSGKDRWFQPQHF. CDR3 bases: TGTGCCAGCAGTGGAAAAGACAGATGGTTTCAGCCCCAGCATTTT.

Only a few counts were recorded for this clone. The V call is TRBV11-2, the J call TRBJ2-6, with D tentatively TRBD2 (5 bases). The V end was cut by 5 bases, the J end by 0 bases, with 14 bases between. Per germline, CDR1 SGHAT and CDR2 FQNNGV. This CDR3 is built from 17 residues. The CDR3 coding sequence is TGTGCCAGCAGCACCTCCCGGACTGTCTCTGGGGCCAACGTCCTGACTTTC. Its protein product is CASSTSRTVSGANVLTF.

The V gene is TRBV7-8, the J gene TRBJ2-3, with 13 bases aligning to TRBD2. V lost 5 bases to trimming and J lost 5 bases; unmatched junction nucleotides: 4. Germline values: CDR1 SGHVS, CDR2 FQNEAQ. The CDR3 has 15 amino acids. The CDR3 coding sequence is TGTGCCAGCAGCCCCCGGACTAGCGGGGGAGATACGCAGTATTTT. The encoded protein is CASSPRTSGGDTQYF.

The gene calls are TRBV6-5 and TRBJ1-5; tentatively, D is TRBD1 (6 bases). Trimming shortened V by 0 bases and J by 6 bases, and 12 bases separated the two germline ends. The CDR3 runs 15 residues. Germline CDR1 and CDR2: MNHEY and SVGAGI. This CDR3 reads CASSYSRGSTQPQHF. The CDR3 nucleotides are TGTGCCAGCAGTTACTCGAGGGGGTCCACTCAGCCCCAGCATTTT.

The chain employs TRBV7-2 and TRBJ2-3, with 8 bases aligning to TRBD2. There are 16 residues in the CDR3. J gave up 3 bases and V 3 bases, and 8 bases lay outside the gene matches. Germline V CDR1 and CDR2: SGHTA, FQGNSA. CDR3 in DNA: TGTGCCAGCAGCTTTCTGACTAGCGCTGAGACAGATACGCAGTATTTT. It is translated as CASSFLTSAETDTQYF.

The rearrangement links TRBV7-2 to TRBJ2-3, with unresolved D. Germline CDR1 and CDR2: SGHTA and FQGNSA. This CDR3 spans 12 amino acids. V lost 5 bases and J lost 5, with 8 bases in between. CDR3 sequence (DNA): TGTGCCAGCAGCCAGCGCGGAGATACGCAGTATTTT. It yields the protein CASSQRGDTQYF.

This chain links TRBV15 with TRBJ2-6; the match to TRBD1 covers 8 bases. Trimming at V came to 1 base and at J to 3 bases, leaving 14 bases not matched to a gene. This CDR3 contains 20 residues. Germline CDR1 LNHNV, CDR2 YYDKDF (reference sequence). This CDR3 reads CATSRGVGGDRGSGANVLTF. The DNA of the CDR3 is TGTGCCACCAGCAGAGGGGTCGGTGGCGACAGGGGCAGTGGGGCCAACGTCCTGACTTTC.

The chain recombines TRBV5-8 with TRBJ2-1; 8 bases are a match to TRBD2. The CDR3 covers 19 residues. The V gene's germline CDR1 is SGHTS and CDR2 YDEGEE. Trimming at V came to 0 bases and at J to 6 bases, leaving 17 bases not matched to a gene. The CDR3 sequence is CASSLGLLSREGQGNEQFF. As DNA, the CDR3 is TGTGCCAGCAGCTTGGGTCTCTTAAGCCGGGAGGGGCAGGGCAATGAGCAGTTCTTC.

A single count supports this clone. The chain is built from TRBV28 and TRBJ1-1; maybe TRBD1 (6 bases). CDR3 length equals 12 residues. V was pared by 6 bases and J by 7 bases, with 12 bases between. Germline loops: CDR1 MDHEN, CDR2 SYDVKM. The CDR3 spells CASRSGALEAFF. CDR3 nucleotide sequence: TGTGCCAGCAGATCAGGGGCCCTTGAAGCTTTCTTT.

This sequence joins TRBV7-9 and TRBJ1-4; D gene unclear. Germline V lookup: CDR1 SEHNR, CDR2 FQNEAQ (reference sequence). V lost 1 base and J lost 3, with 6 bases in between. The CDR3 totals 14 residues. CDR3 amino acids: CASSLVYPNEKLFF. Written as DNA, the CDR3 is TGTGCCAGCAGCTTAGTCTACCCTAATGAAAAACTGTTTTTT.

V and J are TRBV28 and TRBJ2-6, with TRBD1 identical over 12 bases. V lost 4 bases to trimming and J lost 2 bases; unmatched junction nucleotides: 6. This CDR3 spans 18 amino acids. Germline values: CDR1 MDHEN, CDR2 SYDVKM. CDR3 sequence reads: CASSSRDRGRAGANVLTF. CDR3 in DNA: TGTGCCAGCAGTTCCCGGGACAGGGGGCGCGCTGGGGCCAACGTCCTGACTTTC. Full variable domain (missing parts from reference TRBV28 and TRBJ2-6): DVKVTQSSRYLVKRTGEKVFLECVQDMDHENMFWYRQDPGLGLRLIYFSYDVKMKEKGDIPEGYSVSREKKERFSLILESASTNQTSMYLCASSSRDRGRAGANVLTFGAGSRLTVL.

The CDR3 region is CASTPPWASGRLGNTGELFF. The CDR3 DNA follows: TGTGCCAGTACTCCCCCTTGGGCCAGCGGGAGATTGGGGAACACCGGGGAGCTGTTTTTT. This chain joins TRBV19 and TRBJ2-2; 8 nucleotides line up with TRBD2. The CDR3 runs to 20 residues. Per germline, CDR1 LNHDA and CDR2 SQIVND (reference sequence). V was pared by 7 bases and J by 1 base, with 20 bases of the junction left unmatched.

J is TRBJ2-7 and V is TRBV2; 13 bases fit TRBD2. The CDR3 contains 15 residues. Germline-derived CDR1 and CDR2 are SNHLY and FYNNEI. Trimming removed 7 bases from V and 3 bases from J; junction bases left unmatched: 6. CDR3 sequence (DNA): TGTGCCAGCACCTTGGGACTAGCGGGGAACTACGAGCAGTACTTC. Protein: CASTLGLAGNYEQYF.

This clone was seen a few times. The chain uses TRBV10-3 and TRBJ2-7; maybe TRBD1 (7 bases). Trimming took off 0 bases at V and 5 bases at J, with 14 bases between the two ends. This CDR3 has 15 residues. CDR1 is ENHRY, CDR2 SYGVKD, per germline. The CDR3 loop is CAISESGGGLNEQYF. Written as DNA, the CDR3 is TGTGCCATCAGTGAGTCTGGAGGGGGCCTGAACGAGCAGTACTTC.

The V gene is TRBV5-4, the J gene TRBJ2-1, with a tentative D call TRBD1 (6 bases). CDR1 and CDR2 from the germline V gene are SGHNT and YYREEE (reference sequence). Trimming stripped 3 bases from V and 2 bases from J, with 15 bases between. This CDR3 has 16 residues. In DNA, the CDR3 is TGTGCCAGCAGCTCCGGACAGTCTCGGACCTACAATGAGCAGTTCTTC. It encodes CASSSGQSRTYNEQFF.

Only one count was recorded for this clone. This chain connects TRBV10-3 to TRBJ2-7; D might be TRBD2 (7 bases). The CDR3 has 15 residues. Deletions cut 7 bases from V and 3 bases from J, with 19 bases between. Germline lookup yields CDR1 ENHRY and CDR2 SYGVKD. CDR3 region: CAITGGGEPVYEQYF. CDR3 in DNA: TGTGCCATCACCGGCGGGGGCGAGCCCGTCTACGAGCAGTACTTC.

The rearrangement uses TRBV16 and TRBJ2-7, with 7 nucleotides matching TRBD2. CDR3 length: 13 amino acids. V lost 5 bases to trimming and J lost 5 bases; unmatched junction nucleotides: 6. In germline, CDR1 is KGHSY, CDR2 FQNENV. The CDR3 region has the DNA TGTGCCAGCAGCGGATCCGCGGGGGACGAGCAGTACTTC. It yields the protein CASSGSAGDEQYF. The complete variable domain, with remaining parts taken from reference TRBV16 and TRBJ2-7, reads GEEVAQTPKHLVRGEGQKAKLYCAPIKGHSYVFWYQQVLKNEFKFLISFQNENVFDETGMPKERFSAKCLPNSPCSLEIQATKLEDSAVYFCASSGSAGDEQYFGPGTRLTVT.